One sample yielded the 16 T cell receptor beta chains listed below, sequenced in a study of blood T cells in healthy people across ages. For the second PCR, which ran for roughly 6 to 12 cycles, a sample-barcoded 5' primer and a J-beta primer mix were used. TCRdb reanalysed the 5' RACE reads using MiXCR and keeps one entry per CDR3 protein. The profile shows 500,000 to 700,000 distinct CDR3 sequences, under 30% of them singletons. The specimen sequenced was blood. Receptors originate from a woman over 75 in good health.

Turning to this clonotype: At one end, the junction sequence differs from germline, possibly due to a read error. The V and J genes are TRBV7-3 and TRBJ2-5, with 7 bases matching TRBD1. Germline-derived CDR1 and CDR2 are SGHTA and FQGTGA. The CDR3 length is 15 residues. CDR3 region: CASSLKQGLQGTQYF. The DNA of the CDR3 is TGTGCCAGCAGCTTAAAACAGGGGCTGCAAGGGACCCAGTACTTC.

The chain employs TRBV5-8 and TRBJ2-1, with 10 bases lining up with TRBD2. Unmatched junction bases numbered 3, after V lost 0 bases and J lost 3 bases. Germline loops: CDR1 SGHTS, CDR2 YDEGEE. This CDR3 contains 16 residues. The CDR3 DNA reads TGTGCCAGCAGCTTGGGTAGCGGGGGGATCTACAATGAGCAGTTCTTC. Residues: CASSLGSGGIYNEQFF. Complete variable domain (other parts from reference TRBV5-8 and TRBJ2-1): EAGVTQSPTHLIKTRGQQATLRCSPISGHTSVYWYQQALGLGLQFLLWYDEGEERNRGNFPPRFSGRQFPNYSSELNVNALELEDSALYLCASSLGSGGIYNEQFFGPGTRLTVL.

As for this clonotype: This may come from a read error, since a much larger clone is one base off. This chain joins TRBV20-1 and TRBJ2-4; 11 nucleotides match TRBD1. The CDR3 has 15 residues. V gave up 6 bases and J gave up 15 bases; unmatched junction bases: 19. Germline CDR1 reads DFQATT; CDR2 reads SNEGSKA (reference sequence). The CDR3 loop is CSATGQGATAYERYF. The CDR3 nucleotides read TGCAGTGCCACTGGACAGGGGGCGACGGCCTACGAGCGGTACTTC.

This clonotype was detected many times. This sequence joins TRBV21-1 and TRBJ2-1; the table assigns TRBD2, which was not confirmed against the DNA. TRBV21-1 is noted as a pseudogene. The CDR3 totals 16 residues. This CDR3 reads CASSKVERGDYNEQFF. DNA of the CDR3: TGTGCCAGCAGCAAAGTAGAGCGGGGGGACTACAATGAGCAGTTCTTC.

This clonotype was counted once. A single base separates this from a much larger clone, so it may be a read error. CDR3 amino acids: CASSVAVAGGKQETQFF. Written as DNA, the CDR3 is TGTGCCAGCAGCGTAGCTGTGGCGGGGGGGAAACAAGAGACCCAGTTCTTC. The rearrangement links TRBV9 to TRBJ2-5; 9 bases line up with TRBD2. TRBJ2-1 explains the end of the DNA better; the J call may be wrong. The CDR3 length is 17 residues. Germline assignment: CDR1 SGDLS and CDR2 YYNGEE.

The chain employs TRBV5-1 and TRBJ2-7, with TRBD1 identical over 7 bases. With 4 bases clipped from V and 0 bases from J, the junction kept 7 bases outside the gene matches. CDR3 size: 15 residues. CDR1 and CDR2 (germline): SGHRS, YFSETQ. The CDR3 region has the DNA TGCGCCAGCAGCATCCGGGACAGCTCCTCCTACGAGCAGTACTTC. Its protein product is CASSIRDSSSYEQYF.

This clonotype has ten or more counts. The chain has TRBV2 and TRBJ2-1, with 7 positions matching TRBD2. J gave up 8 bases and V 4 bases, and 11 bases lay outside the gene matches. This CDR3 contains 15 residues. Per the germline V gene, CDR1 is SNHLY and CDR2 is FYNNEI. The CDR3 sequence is CASSATGGTLDEQFF. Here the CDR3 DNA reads TGTGCCAGCAGTGCAACGGGAGGAACTCTTGATGAGCAGTTCTTC.

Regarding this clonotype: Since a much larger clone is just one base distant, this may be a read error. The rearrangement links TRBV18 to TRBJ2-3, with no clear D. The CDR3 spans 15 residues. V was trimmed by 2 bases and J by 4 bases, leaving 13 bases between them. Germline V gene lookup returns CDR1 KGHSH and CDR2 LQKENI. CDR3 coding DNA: TGTGCCAGCTCACCAGATCCGGTTCCAGCAGATACGCAGTATTTT. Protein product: CASSPDPVPADTQYF.

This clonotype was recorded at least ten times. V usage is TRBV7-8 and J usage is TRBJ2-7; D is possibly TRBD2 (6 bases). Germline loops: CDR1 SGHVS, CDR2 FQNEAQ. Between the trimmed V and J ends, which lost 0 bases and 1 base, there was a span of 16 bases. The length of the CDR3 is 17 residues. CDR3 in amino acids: CASSLALSSAGSYEQYF. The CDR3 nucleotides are TGTGCCAGCAGCTTAGCCCTGTCGAGCGCGGGATCCTACGAGCAGTACTTC.

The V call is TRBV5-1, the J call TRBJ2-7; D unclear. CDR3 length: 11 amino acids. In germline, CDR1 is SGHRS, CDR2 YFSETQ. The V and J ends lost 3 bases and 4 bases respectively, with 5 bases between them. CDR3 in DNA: TGCGCCAGCAGCTACTATTACGAGCAGTACTTC. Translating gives CASSYYYEQYF.

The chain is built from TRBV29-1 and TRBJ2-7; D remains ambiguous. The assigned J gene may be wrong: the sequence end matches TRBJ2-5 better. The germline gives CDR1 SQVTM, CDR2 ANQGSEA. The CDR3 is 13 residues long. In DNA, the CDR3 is TGCAGCGTTGAAGACTCGGTCTCAGAGACCCAGTACTTC. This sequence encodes CSVEDSVSETQYF.

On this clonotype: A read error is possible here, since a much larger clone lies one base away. The CDR3 DNA reads TGTGCCAGCAGCCCTTACGTGCGGGGGACCACAGATACGCAGTATTTT. It encodes CASSPYVRGTTDTQYF. The gene calls are TRBV7-9 and TRBJ2-3; 7 nucleotides align to TRBD2. Unmatched junction bases numbered 10, after V lost 5 bases and J lost 2 bases. This CDR3 region has 16 residues. Per germline, CDR1 SEHNR and CDR2 FQNEAQ (reference sequence).

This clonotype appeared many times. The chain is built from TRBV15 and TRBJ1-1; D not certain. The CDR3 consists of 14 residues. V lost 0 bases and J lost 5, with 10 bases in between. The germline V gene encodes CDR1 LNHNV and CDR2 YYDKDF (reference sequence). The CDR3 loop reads CATSRDPRGTEAFF. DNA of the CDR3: TGTGCCACCAGCAGAGACCCCCGGGGAACTGAAGCTTTCTTT.

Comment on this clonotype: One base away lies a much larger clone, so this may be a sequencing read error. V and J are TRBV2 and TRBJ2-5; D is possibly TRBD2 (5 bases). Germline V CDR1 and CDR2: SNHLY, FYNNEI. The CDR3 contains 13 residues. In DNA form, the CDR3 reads TGTGCCAGCAGTTTATTTCGGGGTGAGACCCAGCACTTC. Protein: CASSLFRGETQHF.

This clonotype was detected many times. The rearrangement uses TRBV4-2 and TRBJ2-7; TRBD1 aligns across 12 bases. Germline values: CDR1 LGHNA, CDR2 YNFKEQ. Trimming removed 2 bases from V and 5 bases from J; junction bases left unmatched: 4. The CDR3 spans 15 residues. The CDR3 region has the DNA TGTGCCAGCAGCCAACCGGGACAGGGGGCCCACGAGCAGTACTTC. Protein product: CASSQPGQGAHEQYF.

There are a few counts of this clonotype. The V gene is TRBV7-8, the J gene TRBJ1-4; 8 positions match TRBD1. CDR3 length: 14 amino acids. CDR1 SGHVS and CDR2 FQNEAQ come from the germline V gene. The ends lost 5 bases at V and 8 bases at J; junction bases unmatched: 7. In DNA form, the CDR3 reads TGTGCCAGCAGCCCAGGGGGCGCTCGGGAAAAACTGTTTTTT. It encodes CASSPGGAREKLFF.